This T cell receptor (beta chain) comes out of a study of T cells in Graves' hyperthyroidism and ophthalmopathy. RNA transcripts were the template for amplifying TCR beta CDR3 regions. HTBI primers drove first-round RT-PCR of the TCR CDR3. TCRdb recomputed calls from the multiplex PCR reads with MiXCR, one row per CDR3 protein. The table shows roughly 380,000 distinct CDR3 sequences, with around 14% occurring only once. The sample holds many counts of this clonotype. The antigen is undetermined. Investigators excluded patients with uncontrolled infection, other autoimmune disease, pregnancy or lactation. Diagnosing involved the use of clinical symptoms, serum thyroxine and TRAb, thyroid ultrasound and orbital computed tomography. Study-level points and caveats: Stable hyperthyroidism was told apart from ophthalmopathy by a model built on 13 V-J features.

V lost 5 bases, J lost 0 bases, and 16 bases lay in between. The CDR3 runs to 17 residues. The V gene's germline CDR1 is MNHNS and CDR2 SASEGT. Sequenced material: blood. The TCR comes from a woman in her sixties with Graves' hyperthyroidism. The chain employs TRBV6-1 and TRBJ2-2; the D gene could be TRBD1 or TRBD2 (6 bases each). In DNA, the CDR3 is TGTGCCAGCAGTCCCCTCGGGGGCCGGGCGAACACCGGGGAGCTGTTTTTT. It codes for CASSPLGGRANTGELFF.